This entry features one T cell receptor (beta chain) sequence. Its recognized antigen is unknown. One base away there is no much larger clone; base qualities are not given. The sample originates from a study of OX40 agonist ivuxolimab in advanced cancers. A note on the overall study: The costimulatory receptor OX40 (CD134) was targeted by ivuxolimab, a fully human IgG2 agonistic monoclonal antibody. Of the 50 to 55 dose-escalation patients, hepatocellular carcinoma was present in about 20, melanoma in approximately 15, renal cell carcinoma in 9 and head and neck cancer in 9. The dose-escalation cohort was 82.7% male with a mean age of roughly 60 years, ranging from about 20 to 80. Prior anti-PD-1, anti-PD-L1 or anti-CTLA-4 therapy was permitted, and checkpoint inhibitors had been received by approximately 39% of dose-escalation patients. Peripheral TCRbeta sequencing aimed to test whether ivuxolimab altered TCR sequence diversity and caused clonal T-cell expansion. Intravenous ivuxolimab was administered to patients every 2 weeks at six dose levels: 0.01, 0.1, 0.3, 1.5, 3 and 10 mg/kg. The paper describes the monotherapy dose-escalation part (N of about 54 patients) of the phase I trial of ivuxolimab. Three dose-escalation patients achieved partial responses, one with hepatocellular carcinoma and two with cutaneous melanoma. The paper as a whole reports these results and caveats: After ivuxolimab, expanded clones were on average more numerous among CD8+ T cells than among CD4+ T cells. At doses from 0.1 to 3.0 mg/kg, clonal expansion was seen in both CD4+ and CD8+ blood T cells between baseline and week 6. Low levels of normalized T-cell clonal expansion were also seen in some patients who did not respond. Partial responders in the 0.1-3.0 mg/kg groups had among the lowest normalized peripheral clonal expansion, especially among CD8+ T cells. The antigen specificity of the peripheral T cells that underwent clonal expansion was not determined.

The trial excluded patients who had a history of autoimmune disease or who were on systemic immunosuppression. Peripheral blood for TCR sequencing was drawn from every dose cohort at baseline, at cycle 4 day 1 and at cycle 7 day 1. Samples came from an open-label, multicenter, first-in-human phase I dose-escalation trial of ivuxolimab. The trial enrolled adults with locally advanced or metastatic head and neck squamous cell, hepatocellular, melanoma or renal cell carcinoma. Before TCR sequencing, CD4+ T cells and CD8+ T cells were sorted from peripheral blood as separate populations. The germline ends are 14 bases apart after V is trimmed by 5 bases and J by 7 bases. Taken from cysteine to phenylalanine, the CDR3 has 13 residues. This entry keeps only the CDR3 DNA: 39 bases, framed from base 1. Via the germline V gene, CDR1 is SGHTA and CDR2 FQGNSA. Genomic DNA was isolated from the sorted cells so that the TCRbeta CDR3 region could be sequenced. The immunoSEQ Assay was used to sequence the TCRbeta CDR3 regions. Here the immuneACCESS table is served through TCRdb, limited to in-frame sequences with V and J called. Missing clones are a known gap in these copies; in checked studies unresolved V genes cover under half, and the rest lacks a known reason. Present in this sample are 35,000 to 40,000 clones, 85% of which were seen just once. The ten most abundant clones make up 39% of the sample.

The chain is assembled from TRBV7-2 and TRBJ1-1; the D gene cannot be named for sure. The specimen comprised CD4+ or CD8+ T cells sorted from blood, sampled in a trial of the OX40 agonist ivuxolimab. The origin of this receptor is an adult with an advanced solid tumor such as melanoma, head and neck, liver or kidney cancer. In nucleotides, the sequence is TGTGCCAGCAGCCCCGCGGCAGGTTTTGAAGCTTTCTTT. Its amino acids are CASSPAAGFEAFF. Full variable domain (CDR3 extended with the reference TRBV7-2 and TRBJ1-1 proteins): GAGVSQSPSNKVTEKGKDVELRCDPISGHTALYWYRQSLGQGLEFLIYFQGNSAPDKSGLPSDRFSAERTGGSVSTLTIQRTQQEDSAVYLCASSPAAGFEAFFGQGTRLTVV.